This passage covers 25 T cell receptor beta chains from one sample sequenced in a study of CD8+ T cells in alopecia areata. Treatment of the sample: oral pan-JAK inhibitor, 5-10 mg twice daily. In each case, RNA was isolated and then reverse transcribed into cDNA as the sequencing template. Profiling relied on immunoSEQ multiplex PCR, and the TCRdb table lists in-frame clones only, not all of them. Here the sample spans about 210,000 clones, more than 55% being singletons. The specimen comprised CD4+ T cells sorted from blood, sampled at approximately week 44, from a patient treated with tofacitinib. These receptors all come from a human donor with alopecia areata.

The chain links TRBV9 to TRBJ2-4, with TRBD1 matching over 12 bases. The germline V gene encodes CDR1 SGDLS and CDR2 YYNGEE. This CDR3 is built from 17 residues. Trimming removed 0 bases from V and 6 bases from J; junction bases left unmatched: 7. The CDR3 sequence is CASSVGEGTGGGNIQYF. Written as DNA, the CDR3 is TGTGCCAGCAGCGTAGGAGAAGGGACAGGGGGCGGAAACATTCAGTACTTC.

This clone was counted a few times. CDR3 protein: CASSLALPGAEGYEQYF. Here the CDR3 DNA reads TGCGCCAGCAGCTTGGCACTCCCAGGGGCGGAAGGTTACGAGCAGTACTTC. The chain links TRBV5-1 to TRBJ2-7; D might be TRBD1 (6 bases). The ends were cut back, 0 bases at V and 4 bases at J, with 20 bases in the middle. CDR1 is SGHRS and CDR2 is YFSETQ in the germline V gene. This CDR3 contains 17 residues.

The sample holds a few counts of this clone. J is TRBJ2-5 and V is TRBV11-2; 10 positions agree with TRBD2. From germline, CDR1 is SGHAT and CDR2 FQNNGV. After removal of 6 bases from V and 2 bases from J, the junction contained 3 bases not matched to a gene. CDR3 length equals 14 residues. The CDR3 DNA is TGTGCCAGCAGTGTAGCGGGGGGTCAAGAGACCCAGTACTTC. It is translated as CASSVAGGQETQYF.

The V gene is TRBV9, the J gene TRBJ1-2; 7 bases align to TRBD1. With 3 bases clipped from V and 3 bases from J, the junction kept 2 bases outside the gene matches. Germline V CDR1 and CDR2: SGDLS, YYNGEE. The CDR3 runs 13 residues. In DNA, the CDR3 is TGTGCCAGCAGCGCCACAGGGGACTATGGCTACACCTTC. Translation gives CASSATGDYGYTF. The full variable domain, its missing parts supplied by reference TRBV9 and TRBJ1-2, is DSGVTQTPKHLITATGQRVTLRCSPRSGDLSVYWYQQSLDQGLQFLIQYYNGEERAKGNILERFSAQQFPDLHSELNLSSLELGDSALYFCASSATGDYGYTFGSGTRLTVV.

This clone appeared once. The V call is TRBV11-2, the J call TRBJ2-5; TRBD2 might be the D (6 bases). Germline V lookup: CDR1 SGHAT, CDR2 FQNNGV. This CDR3 is built from 14 residues. Trimming left V 5 bases short and J 4 bases short, with 14 bases between. The CDR3 coding sequence is TGTGCCAGCAGCCCCCTCGGGGGAGGAGAGACCCAGTACTTC. It codes for CASSPLGGGETQYF.

The rearrangement links TRBV6-5 to TRBJ1-1; D unresolved. There are 11 residues in the CDR3. Trimming stripped 10 bases from V and 11 bases from J, with 17 bases between. The germline gives CDR1 MNHEY, CDR2 SVGAGI. Here the CDR3 DNA reads TGTGCCATCGGACTGCAGCTAGGGGCTTTCTTT. It translates to CAIGLQLGAFF.

The chain combines TRBV29-1 with TRBJ1-2; tentative D call: TRBD1 (6 bases). The length of the CDR3 is 12 residues. Trimming shortened V by 4 bases and J by 6 bases, and 12 bases separated the two germline ends. The germline V gene has CDR1 SQVTM and CDR2 ANQGSEA. The CDR3 bases are TGCAGCGTTGCAGGACAGAGGCATGGCTACACCTTC. This sequence encodes CSVAGQRHGYTF.

V gene TRBV30 combines with J gene TRBJ1-1; D is unresolved. Trimming left V 4 bases short and J 1 base short, with 4 bases between. This CDR3 region has 11 residues. CDR1 is GTSNPN, CDR2 SVGIG, per germline (reference sequence). The CDR3 protein is CAWTWNTEAFF. In DNA, the CDR3 is TGTGCCTGGACGTGGAACACTGAAGCTTTCTTT.

The chain combines TRBV29-1 with TRBJ2-7, with TRBD2 matching 12 bases. CDR1 is SQVTM and CDR2 is ANQGSEA in the germline V gene. J was trimmed by 2 bases and V by 6 bases; bases with no gene match: 17. CDR3 length: 18 residues. DNA for the CDR3: TGCAGCGTGCTGGTAGGGCTAGCGGGGGGGCTATGGACCTACGAGCAGTACTTC. This translates into CSVLVGLAGGLWTYEQYF.

In its sample, this clone was seen once. This chain links TRBV7-6 with TRBJ2-1, with a possible D match to TRBD2 (5 bases). Between the trimmed V and J ends, which lost 0 bases and 9 bases, there was a span of 15 bases. This CDR3 comprises 15 residues. Germline V CDR1 and CDR2: SGHVS, FNYEAQ. CDR3 in DNA: TGTGCCAGCAGCTTAGCCACGGCGACCAGCGGTGAGCAGTTCTTC. This codes for CASSLATATSGEQFF.

V and J are TRBV30 and TRBJ1-1; TRBD1 matches at 7 bases. In germline, CDR1 is GTSNPN, CDR2 SVGIG (reference sequence). The CDR3 has 14 residues. The junction had 12 bases not matched to a gene; V was cut back by 7 bases and J by 4 bases. Here the CDR3 DNA reads TGTGCCTTCACCTCGGACAGGAGGACCACTGAAGCTTTCTTT. It codes for CAFTSDRRTTEAFF.

The CDR3 loop reads CASSLALSGTGEQYF. The CDR3 nucleotides are TGTGCCAGCAGCTTAGCGCTATCAGGGACCGGCGAGCAGTACTTC. The chain has TRBV7-9 and TRBJ2-7; possibly TRBD1 or TRBD2 for D (5 bases each). Germline V CDR1 and CDR2: SEHNR, FQNEAQ (reference sequence). This CDR3 spans 15 amino acids. Trimming shortened V by 0 bases and J by 6 bases, and 15 bases separated the two germline ends.

The chain couples TRBV7-3 to TRBJ1-5, with TRBD1 as a possible D gene (5 bases). Germline lookup yields CDR1 SGHTA and CDR2 FQGTGA. This CDR3 spans 13 amino acids. V shed 5 bases and J shed 5 bases, with 10 bases lying between them. The CDR3 DNA reads TGTGCCAGCAGCGAGGACAAGGATCAGCCCCAGCATTTT. Protein product: CASSEDKDQPQHF.

The rearrangement links TRBV4-2 to TRBJ1-6, with D uncertain. Germline lookup yields CDR1 LGHNA and CDR2 YNFKEQ. Trimming removed 0 bases from V and 7 bases from J, with 7 bases in between. This CDR3 comprises 14 residues. The CDR3 region has the DNA TGTGCCAGCAGCCAAGAACTCGGCAATTCACCCCTCCACTTT. Encoded protein: CASSQELGNSPLHF.

The chain carries TRBV20-1 and TRBJ2-1; D ambiguous. The CDR3 runs to 11 residues. V lost 7 bases and J lost 5, with 9 bases in between. CDR1 and CDR2 from the germline V gene are DFQATT and SNEGSKA (reference sequence). The CDR3 here is CSVGGNNEQFF. CDR3 in DNA: TGCAGTGTTGGTGGAAACAATGAGCAGTTCTTC.

This chain joins TRBV7-3 and TRBJ2-5, with D uncertain. V lost 5 bases, J lost 3 bases, and 10 bases lay in between. CDR3 length: 13 residues. The germline V gene encodes CDR1 SGHTA and CDR2 FQGTGA. This CDR3 reads CASSLLQEETQYF. The CDR3 DNA follows: TGTGCCAGCAGCCTCCTACAAGAAGAGACCCAGTACTTC.

V and J are TRBV14 and TRBJ2-6; possibly TRBD1 for D (5 bases). The CDR3 spans 16 residues. V was trimmed by 4 bases and J by 1 base, leaving 11 bases between them. The germline gives CDR1 SGHDN, CDR2 FVKESK. Here the CDR3 DNA reads TGTGCCAGCAGCCCCGACAGACAATCTGGGGCCAACGTCCTGACTTTC. Encoded protein: CASSPDRQSGANVLTF.

This chain uses TRBV11-2 with TRBJ2-3; TRBD1 is a possible D gene (5 bases). The V end lost 1 base, the J end lost 1 base, and 9 bases lay between the germline ends. The CDR3 consists of 15 residues. Germline CDR1 reads SGHAT; CDR2 reads FQNNGV. CDR3 DNA: TGTGCCAGCAGCTTAGGGGGCGTGGGCACAGATACGCAGTATTTT. Translated, it gives CASSLGGVGTDTQYF.

This chain connects TRBV7-2 to TRBJ1-5; 9 bases fit TRBD1. This CDR3 has 14 residues. V shed 5 bases and J 6 bases; nucleotides not matched to a gene: 5. Germline lookup yields CDR1 SGHTA and CDR2 FQGNSA. This CDR3 is CASSLGQGGQPQHF. DNA of the CDR3: TGTGCCAGCAGCCTGGGACAGGGTGGTCAGCCCCAGCATTTT.

The J gene is TRBJ1-2, the V gene TRBV28, with D unresolved. Between the trimmed V and J ends, which lost 6 bases and 4 bases, there was a span of 6 bases. The CDR3 runs 11 residues. Germline CDR1 is MDHEN and CDR2 is SYDVKM. CDR3 coding DNA: TGTGCCAGCAGCGACACCTATGGCTACACCTTC. Protein: CASSDTYGYTF.

The CDR3 sequence: CASSYGGTGAYEQYF. CDR3 bases: TGTGCCAGCAGTTACGGAGGGACAGGGGCCTACGAGCAGTACTTC. The chain carries TRBV6-5 and TRBJ2-7, with TRBD1 matching 10 bases. The V gene's germline CDR1 is MNHEY and CDR2 SVGAGI. The CDR3 consists of 15 residues. The J segment lost 2 bases and the V segment lost 2 bases, leaving 3 bases of the junction unmatched.

This clone has only a few counts. This chain uses TRBV7-2 with TRBJ2-1; 7 positions match TRBD2. Germline V lookup: CDR1 SGHTA, CDR2 FQGNSA. The CDR3 runs to 18 residues. V dropped 5 bases and J dropped 0; count of bases not matched to a gene: 13. The chain's CDR3 is CASSRRVAGRSSYNEQFF. CDR3 DNA sequence: TGTGCCAGCAGCAGGAGGGTAGCGGGCAGGAGCTCCTACAATGAGCAGTTCTTC.

The chain carries TRBV7-8 and TRBJ1-3; D is undetermined. CDR3 size: 14 residues. From germline, CDR1 is SGHVS and CDR2 FQNEAQ. V was cut by 4 bases and J by 4 bases, with 11 bases left in between. For the CDR3, the DNA is TGTGCCAGCAGCTCCCCTAGGTCCGGAAACACCATATATTTT. Translated: CASSSPRSGNTIYF.

The chain uses TRBV29-1 and TRBJ1-4, with D perhaps matching TRBD1 (6 bases). There are 12 residues in the CDR3. Germline V gives CDR1 SQVTM, CDR2 ANQGSEA. V was cut by 8 bases and J by 7 bases, with 14 bases left in between. The CDR3 region has the DNA TGCAGCTTTAGGGGGGCCGGTGAAAAACTGTTTTTT. It yields the protein CSFRGAGEKLFF.

This clone has more than one count but fewer than ten. The CDR3 bases are TGTGCCAGCAGCTTAGAAGATACGCAGTATTTT. Translating gives CASSLEDTQYF. The genes are TRBV7-8 and TRBJ2-3; D not resolved. Trimming cost V 1 base and J 5 bases, with 1 base left between them. Germline V lookup: CDR1 SGHVS, CDR2 FQNEAQ. The CDR3 has 11 amino acids.